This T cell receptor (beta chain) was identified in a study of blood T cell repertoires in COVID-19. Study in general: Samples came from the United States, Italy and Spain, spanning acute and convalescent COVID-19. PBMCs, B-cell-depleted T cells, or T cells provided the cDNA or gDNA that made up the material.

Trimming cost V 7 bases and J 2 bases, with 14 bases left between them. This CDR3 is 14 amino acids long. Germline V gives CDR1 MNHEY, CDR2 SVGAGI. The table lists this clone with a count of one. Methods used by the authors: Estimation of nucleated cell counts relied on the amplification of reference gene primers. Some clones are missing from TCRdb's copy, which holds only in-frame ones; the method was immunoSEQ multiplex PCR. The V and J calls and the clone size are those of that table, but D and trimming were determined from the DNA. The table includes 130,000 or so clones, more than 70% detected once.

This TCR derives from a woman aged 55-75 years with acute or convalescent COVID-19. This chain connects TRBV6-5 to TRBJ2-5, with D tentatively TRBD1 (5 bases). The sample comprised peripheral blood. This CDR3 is CASTQGRIQETQYF. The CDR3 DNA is TGTGCCAGCACCCAGGGAAGGATTCAAGAGACCCAGTACTTC.